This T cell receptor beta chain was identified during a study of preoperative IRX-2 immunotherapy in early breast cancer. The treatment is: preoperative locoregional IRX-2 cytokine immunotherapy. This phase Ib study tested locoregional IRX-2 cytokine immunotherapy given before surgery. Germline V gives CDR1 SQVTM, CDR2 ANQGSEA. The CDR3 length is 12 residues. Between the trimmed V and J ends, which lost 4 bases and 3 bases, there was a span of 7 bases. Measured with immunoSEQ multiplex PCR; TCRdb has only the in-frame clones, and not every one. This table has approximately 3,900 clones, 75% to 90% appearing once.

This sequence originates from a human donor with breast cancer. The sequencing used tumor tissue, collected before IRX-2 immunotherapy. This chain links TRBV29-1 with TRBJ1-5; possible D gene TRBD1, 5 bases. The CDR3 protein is CSVGGFNQPQHF. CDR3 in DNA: TGCAGCGTTGGGGGGTTCAATCAGCCCCAGCATTTT.